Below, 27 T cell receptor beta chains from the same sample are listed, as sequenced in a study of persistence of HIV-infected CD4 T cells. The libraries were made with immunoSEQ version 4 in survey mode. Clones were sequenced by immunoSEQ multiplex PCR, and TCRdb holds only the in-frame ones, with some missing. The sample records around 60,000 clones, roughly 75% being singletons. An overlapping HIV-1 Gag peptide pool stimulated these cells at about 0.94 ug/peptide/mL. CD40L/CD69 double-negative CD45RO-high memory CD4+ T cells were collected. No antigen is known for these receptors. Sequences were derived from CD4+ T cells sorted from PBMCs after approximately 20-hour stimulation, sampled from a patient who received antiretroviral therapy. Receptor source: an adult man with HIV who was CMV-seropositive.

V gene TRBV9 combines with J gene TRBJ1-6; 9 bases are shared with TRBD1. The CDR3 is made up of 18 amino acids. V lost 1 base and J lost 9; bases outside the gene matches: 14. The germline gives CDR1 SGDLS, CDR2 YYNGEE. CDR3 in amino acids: CASSVRPQGQGGGSPLHF. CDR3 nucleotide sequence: TGTGCCAGCAGCGTACGGCCCCAGGGACAGGGCGGAGGTTCACCCCTCCACTTT.

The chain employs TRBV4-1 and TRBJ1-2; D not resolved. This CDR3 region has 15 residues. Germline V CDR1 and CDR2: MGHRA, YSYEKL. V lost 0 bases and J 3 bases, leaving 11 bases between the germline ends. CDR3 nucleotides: TGCGCCAGCAGCCAAGATGGGCCGATTTACTATGGCTACACCTTC. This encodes CASSQDGPIYYGYTF.

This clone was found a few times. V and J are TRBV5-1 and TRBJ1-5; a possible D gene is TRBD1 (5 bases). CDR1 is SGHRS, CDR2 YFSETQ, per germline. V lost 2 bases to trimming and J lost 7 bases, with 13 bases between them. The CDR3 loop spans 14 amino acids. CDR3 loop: CASSLISGGQPQHF. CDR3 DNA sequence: TGCGCCAGCAGCTTAATATCCGGGGGACAGCCCCAGCATTTT.

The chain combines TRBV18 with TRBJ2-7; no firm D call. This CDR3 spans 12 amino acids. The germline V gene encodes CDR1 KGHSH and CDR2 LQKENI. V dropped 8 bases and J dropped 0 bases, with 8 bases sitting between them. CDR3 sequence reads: CASGYSSYEQYF. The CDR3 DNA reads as TGTGCCAGCGGATACAGCTCCTACGAGCAGTACTTC.

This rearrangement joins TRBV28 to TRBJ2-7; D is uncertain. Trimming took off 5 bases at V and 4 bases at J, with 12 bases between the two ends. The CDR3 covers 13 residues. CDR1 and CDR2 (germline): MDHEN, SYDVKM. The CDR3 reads CASSPLDNYEQYF. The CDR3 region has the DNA TGTGCCAGCAGTCCGCTAGACAATTACGAGCAGTACTTC.

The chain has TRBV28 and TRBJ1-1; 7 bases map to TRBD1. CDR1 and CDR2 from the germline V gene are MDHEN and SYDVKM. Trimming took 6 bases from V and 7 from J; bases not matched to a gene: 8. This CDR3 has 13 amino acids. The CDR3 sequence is CASSQGQVFEAFF. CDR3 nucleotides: TGTGCCAGCAGCCAAGGACAGGTTTTTGAAGCTTTCTTT.

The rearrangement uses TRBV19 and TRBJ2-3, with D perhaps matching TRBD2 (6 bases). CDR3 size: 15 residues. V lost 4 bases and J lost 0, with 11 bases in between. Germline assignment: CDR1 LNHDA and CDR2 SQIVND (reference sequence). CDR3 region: CASSRLGSSTDTQYF. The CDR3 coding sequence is TGTGCCAGTAGTAGACTAGGTTCTAGCACAGATACGCAGTATTTT.

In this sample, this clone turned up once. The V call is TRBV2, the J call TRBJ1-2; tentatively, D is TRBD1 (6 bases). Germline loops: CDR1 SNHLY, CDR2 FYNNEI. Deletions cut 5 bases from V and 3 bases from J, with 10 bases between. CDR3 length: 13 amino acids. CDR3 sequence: CASSPDSYYGYTF. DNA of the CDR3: TGTGCCAGCAGTCCGGACAGCTACTATGGCTACACCTTC.

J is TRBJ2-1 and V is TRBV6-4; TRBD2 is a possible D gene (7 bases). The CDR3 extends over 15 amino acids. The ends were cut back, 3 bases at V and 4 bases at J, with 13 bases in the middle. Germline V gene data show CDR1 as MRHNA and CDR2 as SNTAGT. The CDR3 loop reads CASSEGGDQYNEQFF. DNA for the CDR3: TGTGCCAGCAGTGAAGGGGGGGATCAGTACAATGAGCAGTTCTTC.

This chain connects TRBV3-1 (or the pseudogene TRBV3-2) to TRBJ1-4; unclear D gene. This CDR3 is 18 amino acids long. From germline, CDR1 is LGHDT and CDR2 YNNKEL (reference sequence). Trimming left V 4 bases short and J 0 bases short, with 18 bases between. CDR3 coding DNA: TGTGCCAGCAGCCCTCACCCTGGACGCACTTCAACTAATGAAAAACTGTTTTTT. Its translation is CASSPHPGRTSTNEKLFF.

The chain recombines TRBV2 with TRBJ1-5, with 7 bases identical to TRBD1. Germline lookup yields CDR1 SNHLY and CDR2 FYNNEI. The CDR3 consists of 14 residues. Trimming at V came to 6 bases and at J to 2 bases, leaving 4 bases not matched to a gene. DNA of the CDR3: TGTGCCAGCAGGAGGACAGGCCGCAATCAGCCCCAGCATTTT. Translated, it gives CASRRTGRNQPQHF.

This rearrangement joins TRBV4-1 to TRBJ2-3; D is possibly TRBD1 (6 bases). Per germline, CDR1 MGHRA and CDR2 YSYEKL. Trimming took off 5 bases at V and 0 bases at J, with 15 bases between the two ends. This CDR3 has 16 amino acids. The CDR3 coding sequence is TGCGCCAGCAGCAAAGGGGGACGAGGAAGCACAGATACGCAGTATTTT. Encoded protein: CASSKGGRGSTDTQYF.

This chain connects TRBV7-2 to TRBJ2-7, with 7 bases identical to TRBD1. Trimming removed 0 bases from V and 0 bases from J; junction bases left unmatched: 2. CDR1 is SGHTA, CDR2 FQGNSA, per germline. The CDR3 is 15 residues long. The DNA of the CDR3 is TGTGCCAGCAGCTTAGCATGGGACAGCTCCTACGAGCAGTACTTC. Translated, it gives CASSLAWDSSYEQYF.

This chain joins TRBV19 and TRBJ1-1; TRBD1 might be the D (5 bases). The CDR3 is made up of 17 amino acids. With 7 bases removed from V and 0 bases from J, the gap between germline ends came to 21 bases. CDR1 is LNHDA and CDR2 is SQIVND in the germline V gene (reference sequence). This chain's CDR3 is CASTVGAVAYMNTEAFF. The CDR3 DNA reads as TGTGCCAGTACCGTAGGGGCCGTGGCCTACATGAACACTGAAGCTTTCTTT.

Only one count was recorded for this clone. The CDR3 sequence is CATSDFQGASDRTGELFF. CDR3 nucleotides: TGTGCCACCAGTGATTTCCAGGGGGCAAGTGATAGGACCGGGGAGCTGTTTTTT. This chain joins TRBV24-1 and TRBJ2-2; TRBD1 matches 8 bases. Germline V gene data show CDR1 as KGHDR and CDR2 as SFDVKD. V trimming: 1 base; J trimming: 5 bases; junction bases outside the gene matches: 11. This CDR3 contains 18 residues.

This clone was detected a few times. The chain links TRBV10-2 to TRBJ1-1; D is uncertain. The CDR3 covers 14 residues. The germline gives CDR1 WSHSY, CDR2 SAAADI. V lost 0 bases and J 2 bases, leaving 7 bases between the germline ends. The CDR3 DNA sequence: TGCGCCAGCAGTGAGTCGGGCAGCAACACTGAAGCTTTCTTT. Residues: CASSESGSNTEAFF.

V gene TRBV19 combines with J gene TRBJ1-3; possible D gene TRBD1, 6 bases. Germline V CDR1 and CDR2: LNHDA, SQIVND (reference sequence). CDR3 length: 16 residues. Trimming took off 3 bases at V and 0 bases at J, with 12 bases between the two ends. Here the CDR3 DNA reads TGTGCCAGTAGTATCTGGACAGCCTACTCTGGAAACACCATATATTTT. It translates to CASSIWTAYSGNTIYF.

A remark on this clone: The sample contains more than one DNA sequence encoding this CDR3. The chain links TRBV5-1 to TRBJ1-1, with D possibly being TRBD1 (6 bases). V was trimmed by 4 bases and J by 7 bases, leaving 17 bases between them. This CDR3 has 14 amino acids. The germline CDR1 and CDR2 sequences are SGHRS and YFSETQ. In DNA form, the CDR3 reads TGCGCCAGCAGCCTTCGGCAGGGGAAGAATGAAGCTTTCTTT. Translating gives CASSLRQGKNEAFF.

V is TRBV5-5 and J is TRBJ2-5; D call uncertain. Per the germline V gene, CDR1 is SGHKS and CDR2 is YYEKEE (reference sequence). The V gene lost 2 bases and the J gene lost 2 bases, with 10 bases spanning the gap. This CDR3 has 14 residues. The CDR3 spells CASSFSQVQETQYF. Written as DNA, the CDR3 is TGTGCCAGCAGCTTTTCCCAAGTACAAGAGACCCAGTACTTC.

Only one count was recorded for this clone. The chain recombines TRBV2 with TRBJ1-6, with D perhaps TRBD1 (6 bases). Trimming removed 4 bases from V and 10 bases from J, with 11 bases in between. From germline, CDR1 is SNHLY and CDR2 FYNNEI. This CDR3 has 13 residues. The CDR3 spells CASSVEGGSPLHF. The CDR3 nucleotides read TGTGCCAGCAGTGTAGAAGGGGGATCACCCCTCCACTTT. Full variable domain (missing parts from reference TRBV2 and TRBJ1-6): EPEVTQTPSHQVTQMGQEVILRCVPISNHLYFYWYRQILGQKVEFLVSFYNNEISEKSEIFDDQFSVERPDGSNFTLKIRSTKLEDSAMYFCASSVEGGSPLHFGNGTRLTVT.

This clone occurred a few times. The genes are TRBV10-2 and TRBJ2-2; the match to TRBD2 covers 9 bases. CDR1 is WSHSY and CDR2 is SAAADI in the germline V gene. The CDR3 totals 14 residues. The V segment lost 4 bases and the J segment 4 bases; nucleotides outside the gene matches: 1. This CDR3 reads CASSGAGGTGELFF. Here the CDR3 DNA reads TGCGCCAGCAGTGGAGCGGGGGGCACCGGGGAGCTGTTTTTT.

In DNA form, the CDR3 reads TGTGCCAGCAGCTTACAGTTAGCTGGGGCCAACGTCCTGACTTTC. Protein sequence: CASSLQLAGANVLTF. V usage is TRBV7-9 and J usage is TRBJ2-6; D uncertain. Germline loops: CDR1 SEHNR, CDR2 FQNEAQ (reference sequence). This CDR3 has 15 residues. V was shortened by 2 bases and J by 2 bases, with 7 bases between the two germline ends.

The CDR3 region is CASSMIGSGEQFF. The CDR3 DNA reads as TGTGCCAGTAGTATGATTGGGTCGGGAGAGCAGTTCTTC. The rearrangement joins TRBV19 to TRBJ2-1; a weak D match, TRBD2 (5 bases). Germline CDR1 is LNHDA and CDR2 is SQIVND (reference sequence). The V end was cut by 3 bases, the J end by 10 bases, with 13 bases between. CDR3 length: 13 amino acids.

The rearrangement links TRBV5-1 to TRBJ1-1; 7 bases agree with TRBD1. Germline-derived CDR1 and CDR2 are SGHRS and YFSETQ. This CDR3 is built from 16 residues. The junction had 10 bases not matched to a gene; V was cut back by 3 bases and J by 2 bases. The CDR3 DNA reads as TGCGCCAGCAGCTCCAGACAGGGCGGGGGCAACACTGAAGCTTTCTTT. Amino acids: CASSSRQGGGNTEAFF.

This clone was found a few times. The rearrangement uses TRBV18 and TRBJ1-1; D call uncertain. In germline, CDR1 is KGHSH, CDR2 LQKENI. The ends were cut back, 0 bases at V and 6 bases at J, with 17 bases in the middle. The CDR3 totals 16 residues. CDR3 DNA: TGTGCCAGCTCACCACCACGGGGAAGAGGGTTGGCTGAAGCTTTCTTT. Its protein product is CASSPPRGRGLAEAFF.

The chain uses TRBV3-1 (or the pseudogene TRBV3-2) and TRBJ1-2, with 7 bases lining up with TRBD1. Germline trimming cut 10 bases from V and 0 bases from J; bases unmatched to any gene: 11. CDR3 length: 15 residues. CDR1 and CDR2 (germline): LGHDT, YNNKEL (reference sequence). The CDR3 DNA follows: TGTGCCACCCGACCGGGACAGCGGCCTAACTATGGCTACACCTTC. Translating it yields CATRPGQRPNYGYTF.

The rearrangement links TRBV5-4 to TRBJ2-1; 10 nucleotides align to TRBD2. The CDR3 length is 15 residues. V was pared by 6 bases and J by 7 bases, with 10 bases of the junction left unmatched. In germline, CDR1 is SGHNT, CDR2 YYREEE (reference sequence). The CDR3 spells CASTRRELAGNEQFF. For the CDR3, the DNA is TGTGCCAGCACCCGGCGAGAACTAGCGGGGAATGAGCAGTTCTTC.